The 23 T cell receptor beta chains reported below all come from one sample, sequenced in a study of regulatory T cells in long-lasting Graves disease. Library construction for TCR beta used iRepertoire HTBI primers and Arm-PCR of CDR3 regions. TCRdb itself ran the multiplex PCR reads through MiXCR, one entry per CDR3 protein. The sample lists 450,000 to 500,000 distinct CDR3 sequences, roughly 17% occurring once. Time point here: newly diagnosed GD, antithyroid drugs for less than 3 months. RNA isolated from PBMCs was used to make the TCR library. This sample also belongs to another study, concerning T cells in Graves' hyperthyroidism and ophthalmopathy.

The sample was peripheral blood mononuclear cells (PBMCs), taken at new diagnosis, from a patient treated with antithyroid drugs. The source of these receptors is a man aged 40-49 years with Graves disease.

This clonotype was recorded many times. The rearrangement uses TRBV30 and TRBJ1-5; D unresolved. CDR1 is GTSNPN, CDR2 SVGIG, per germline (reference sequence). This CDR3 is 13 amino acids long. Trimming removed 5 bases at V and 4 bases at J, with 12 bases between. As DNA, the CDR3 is TGTGCCTGGGCCCACCGGCAGAATCAGCCCCAGCATTTT. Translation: CAWAHRQNQPQHF.

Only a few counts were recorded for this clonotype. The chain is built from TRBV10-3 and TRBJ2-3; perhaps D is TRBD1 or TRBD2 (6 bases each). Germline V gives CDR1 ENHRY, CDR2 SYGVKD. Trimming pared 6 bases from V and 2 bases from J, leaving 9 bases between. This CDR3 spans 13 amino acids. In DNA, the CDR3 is TGTGCCATCAGCGGGGGCCTCACAGATACGCAGTATTTT. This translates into CAISGGLTDTQYF.

The CDR3 nucleotides are TGTGCCAGCAGTTTTCTTCCGGGGGCAAATTCACCCCTCCACTTT. Translated, it gives CASSFLPGANSPLHF. The chain links TRBV12-3 or TRBV12-4 to TRBJ1-6, with D possibly TRBD1 on 6 matching bases. Deletions cut 3 bases from V and 7 bases from J, with 13 bases between. The CDR3 is made up of 15 amino acids.

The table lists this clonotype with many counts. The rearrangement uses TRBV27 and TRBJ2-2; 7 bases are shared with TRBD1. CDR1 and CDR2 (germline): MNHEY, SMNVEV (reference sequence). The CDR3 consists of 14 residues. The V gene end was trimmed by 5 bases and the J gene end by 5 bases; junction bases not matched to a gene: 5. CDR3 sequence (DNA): TGTGCCAGCAGTCGACCAGGGGGAACCGGGGAGCTGTTTTTT. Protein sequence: CASSRPGGTGELFF.

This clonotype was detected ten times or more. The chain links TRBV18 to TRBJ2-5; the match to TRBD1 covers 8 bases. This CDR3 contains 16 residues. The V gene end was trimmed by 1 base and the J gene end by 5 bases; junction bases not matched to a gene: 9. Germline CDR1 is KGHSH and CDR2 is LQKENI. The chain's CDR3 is CASSPQSGRGLETQYF. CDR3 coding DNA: TGTGCCAGCTCACCACAAAGCGGCAGGGGGCTGGAGACCCAGTACTTC.

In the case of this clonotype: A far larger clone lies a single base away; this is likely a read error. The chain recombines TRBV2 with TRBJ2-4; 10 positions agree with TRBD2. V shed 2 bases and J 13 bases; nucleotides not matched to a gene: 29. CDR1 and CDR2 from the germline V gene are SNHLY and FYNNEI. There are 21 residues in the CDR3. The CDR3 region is CASSEYVGGKASGSAYNEQYF. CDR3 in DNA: TGTGCCAGCAGTGAATACGTAGGGGGGAAGGCTAGCGGGAGTGCCTACAATGAGCAGTACTTC.

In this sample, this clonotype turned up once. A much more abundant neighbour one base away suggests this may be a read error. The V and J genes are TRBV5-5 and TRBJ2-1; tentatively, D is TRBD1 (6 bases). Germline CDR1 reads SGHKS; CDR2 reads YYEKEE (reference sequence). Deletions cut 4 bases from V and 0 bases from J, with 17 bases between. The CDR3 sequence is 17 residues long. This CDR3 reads CASSPGTTTFSYNEQFF. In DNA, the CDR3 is TGTGCCAGCAGCCCAGGGACAACCACTTTCTCCTACAATGAGCAGTTCTTC.

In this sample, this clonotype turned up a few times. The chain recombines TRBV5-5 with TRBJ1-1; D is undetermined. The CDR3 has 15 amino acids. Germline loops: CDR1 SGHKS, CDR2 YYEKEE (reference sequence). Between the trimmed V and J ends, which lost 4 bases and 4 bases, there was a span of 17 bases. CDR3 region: CASSRSPPSATEAFF. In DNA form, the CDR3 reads TGTGCCAGCAGCCGCAGCCCCCCATCGGCCACTGAAGCTTTCTTT.

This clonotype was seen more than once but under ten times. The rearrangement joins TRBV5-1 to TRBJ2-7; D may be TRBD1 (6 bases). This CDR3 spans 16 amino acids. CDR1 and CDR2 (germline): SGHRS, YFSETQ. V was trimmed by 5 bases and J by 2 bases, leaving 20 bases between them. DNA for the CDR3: TGCGCCAGCAGACATTCAGGGGCAGACAGGCCCTACGAGCAGTACTTC. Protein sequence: CASRHSGADRPYEQYF.

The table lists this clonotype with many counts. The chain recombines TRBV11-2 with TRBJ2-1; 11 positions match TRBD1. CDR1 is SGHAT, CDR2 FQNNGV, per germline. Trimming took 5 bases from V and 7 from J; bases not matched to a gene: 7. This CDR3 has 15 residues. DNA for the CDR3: TGTGCCAGCAGCAACTTGGACAGGGGGCGGAATGAGCAGTTCTTC. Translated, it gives CASSNLDRGRNEQFF.

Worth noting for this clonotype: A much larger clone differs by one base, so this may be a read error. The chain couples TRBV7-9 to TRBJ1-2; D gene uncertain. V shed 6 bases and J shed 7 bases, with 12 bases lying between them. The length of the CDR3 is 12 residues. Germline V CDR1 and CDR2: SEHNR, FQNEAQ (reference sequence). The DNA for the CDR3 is TGTGCCAGCAGGAACGCAGTCTGTGGCTACACCTTC. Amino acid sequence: CASRNAVCGYTF.

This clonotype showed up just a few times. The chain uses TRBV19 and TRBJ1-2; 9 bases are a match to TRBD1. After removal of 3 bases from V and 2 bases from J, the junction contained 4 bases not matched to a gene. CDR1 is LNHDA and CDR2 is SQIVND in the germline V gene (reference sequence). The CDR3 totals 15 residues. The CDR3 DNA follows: TGTGCCAGTAGTATTCGGACAGGGGCAAACTATGGCTACACCTTC. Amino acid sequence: CASSIRTGANYGYTF.

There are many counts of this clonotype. CDR3 loop: CAWSGPGQGKETQYF. The CDR3 DNA follows: TGTGCCTGGAGCGGTCCGGGACAGGGGAAAGAGACCCAGTACTTC. This chain uses TRBV30 with TRBJ2-5; 10 nucleotides agree with TRBD1. V lost 3 bases and J lost 3; bases outside the gene matches: 7. CDR1 GTSNPN and CDR2 SVGIG come from the germline V gene (reference sequence). The CDR3 covers 15 residues.

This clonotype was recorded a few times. The CDR3 DNA reads TGTGCCAGCAGTGATTTTGGGGCGGGCGTCTACAATGAGCAGTTCTTC. Its protein product is CASSDFGAGVYNEQFF. The rearrangement joins TRBV6-1 to TRBJ2-1; either TRBD1 or TRBD2 may fit D (5 bases each). The germline gives CDR1 MNHNS, CDR2 SASEGT. With 3 bases removed from V and 3 bases from J, the gap between germline ends came to 15 bases. This CDR3 has 16 amino acids.

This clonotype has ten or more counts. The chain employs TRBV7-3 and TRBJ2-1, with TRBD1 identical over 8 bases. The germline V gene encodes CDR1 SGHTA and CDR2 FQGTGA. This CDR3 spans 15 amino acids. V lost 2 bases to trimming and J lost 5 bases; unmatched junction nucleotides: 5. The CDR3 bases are TGTGCCAGCAGCTTAGACGGGACAGGTCACAATGAGCAGTTCTTC. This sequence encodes CASSLDGTGHNEQFF.

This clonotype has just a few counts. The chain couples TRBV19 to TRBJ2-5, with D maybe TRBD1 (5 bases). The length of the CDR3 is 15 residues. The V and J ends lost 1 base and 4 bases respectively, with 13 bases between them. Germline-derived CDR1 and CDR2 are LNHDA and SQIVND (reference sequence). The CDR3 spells CASSIAGRSRETQYF. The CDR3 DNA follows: TGTGCCAGTAGTATAGCAGGGCGTTCGAGAGAGACCCAGTACTTC.

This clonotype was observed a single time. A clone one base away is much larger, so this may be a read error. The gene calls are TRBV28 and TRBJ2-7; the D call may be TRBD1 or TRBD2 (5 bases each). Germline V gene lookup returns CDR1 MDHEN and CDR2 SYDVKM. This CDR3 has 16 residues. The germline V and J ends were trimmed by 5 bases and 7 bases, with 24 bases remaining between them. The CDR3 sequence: CASSHRAGSRLDEQYF. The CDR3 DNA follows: TGTGCCAGCAGTCACCGTGCAGGGAGCAGGTTGGATGAGCAGTACTTC.

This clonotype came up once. The CDR3 DNA is TGTGCCTGGGATCAGGGGGCCACTGAAGCTTTCTTT. Amino acid sequence: CAWDQGATEAFF. The chain combines TRBV30 with TRBJ1-1; 8 positions agree with TRBD1. The CDR3 totals 12 residues. Germline loops: CDR1 GTSNPN, CDR2 SVGIG (reference sequence). The junction had 3 bases not matched to a gene; V was cut back by 5 bases and J by 4 bases. The full variable domain, with the rest looked up from reference TRBV30 and TRBJ1-1, is SQTIHQWPATLVQPVGSPLSLECTVEGTSNPNLYWYRQAAGRGLQLLFYSVGIGQISSEVPQNLSASRPQDRQFILSSKKLLLSDSGFYLCAWDQGATEAFFGQGTRLTVV.

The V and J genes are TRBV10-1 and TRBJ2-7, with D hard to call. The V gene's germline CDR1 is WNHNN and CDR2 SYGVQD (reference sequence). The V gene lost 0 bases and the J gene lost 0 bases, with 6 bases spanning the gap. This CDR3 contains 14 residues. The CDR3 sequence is CASSESHNSYEQYF. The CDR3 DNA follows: TGCGCCAGCAGTGAGTCTCACAACTCCTACGAGCAGTACTTC.

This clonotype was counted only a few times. The CDR3 DNA sequence: TGTGCCAGCACCTTGGGGGTGGAGCTGTTTTTT. Amino acids: CASTLGVELFF. The gene calls are TRBV28 and TRBJ2-2; D might be TRBD1 or TRBD2, each matching 5 bases. Germline V gene sequence: CDR1 MDHEN, CDR2 SYDVKM. The CDR3 has 11 amino acids. V was cut by 7 bases and J by 10 bases, with 10 bases left in between.

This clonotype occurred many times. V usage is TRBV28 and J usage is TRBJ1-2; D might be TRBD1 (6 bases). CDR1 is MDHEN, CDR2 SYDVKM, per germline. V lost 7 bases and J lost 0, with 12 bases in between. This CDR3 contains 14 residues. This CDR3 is CASNLQGTNYGYTF. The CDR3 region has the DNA TGTGCCAGCAACCTACAGGGCACTAACTATGGCTACACCTTC.

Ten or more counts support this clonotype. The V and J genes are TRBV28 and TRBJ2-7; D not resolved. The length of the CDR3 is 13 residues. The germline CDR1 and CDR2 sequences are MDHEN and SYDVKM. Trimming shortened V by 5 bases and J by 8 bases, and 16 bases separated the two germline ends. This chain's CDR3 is CASSPAQPGQQYF. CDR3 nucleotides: TGTGCCAGCAGTCCCGCCCAGCCCGGGCAGCAGTACTTC.

The chain's CDR3 is CASSLEPSAFNEQYF. The CDR3, as DNA: TGCGCCAGCAGCTTGGAGCCCAGCGCTTTTAACGAGCAGTACTTC. This chain uses TRBV5-1 with TRBJ2-7, with D unclear. Per germline, CDR1 SGHRS and CDR2 YFSETQ. Trimming shortened V by 0 bases and J by 5 bases, and 15 bases separated the two germline ends. CDR3 length equals 15 residues.